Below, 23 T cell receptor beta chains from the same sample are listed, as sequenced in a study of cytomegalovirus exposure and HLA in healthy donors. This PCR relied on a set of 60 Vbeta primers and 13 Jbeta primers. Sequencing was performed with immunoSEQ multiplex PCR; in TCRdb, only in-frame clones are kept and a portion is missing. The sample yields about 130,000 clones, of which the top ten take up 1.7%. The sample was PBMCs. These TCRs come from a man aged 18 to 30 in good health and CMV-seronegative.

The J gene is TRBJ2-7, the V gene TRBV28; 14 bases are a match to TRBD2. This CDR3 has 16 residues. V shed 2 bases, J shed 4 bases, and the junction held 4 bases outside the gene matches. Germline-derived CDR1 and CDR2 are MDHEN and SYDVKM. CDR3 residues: CASSLGGTSGSYEQYF. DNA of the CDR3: TGTGCCAGCAGTTTAGGTGGGACTAGCGGGAGTTACGAGCAGTACTTC.

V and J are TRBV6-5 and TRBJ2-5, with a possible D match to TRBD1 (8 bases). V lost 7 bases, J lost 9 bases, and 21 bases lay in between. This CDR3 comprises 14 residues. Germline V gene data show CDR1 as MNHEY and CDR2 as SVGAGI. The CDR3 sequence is CASMGGDRTRPQYF. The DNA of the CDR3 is TGTGCCAGCATGGGGGGGGACAGGACAAGACCCCAGTACTTC.

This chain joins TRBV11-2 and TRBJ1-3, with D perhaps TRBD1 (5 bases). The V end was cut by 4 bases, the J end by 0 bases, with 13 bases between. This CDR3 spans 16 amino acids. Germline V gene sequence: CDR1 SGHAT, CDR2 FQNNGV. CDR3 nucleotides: TGTGCCAGCAGCTCTCGGTCGGGGGGCTCTGGAAACACCATATATTTT. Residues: CASSSRSGGSGNTIYF.

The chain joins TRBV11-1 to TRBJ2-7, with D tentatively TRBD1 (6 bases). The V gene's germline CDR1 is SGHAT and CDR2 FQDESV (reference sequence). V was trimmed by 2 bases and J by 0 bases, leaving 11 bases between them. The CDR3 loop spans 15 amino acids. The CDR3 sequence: CASSLSQGSSYEQYF. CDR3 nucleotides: TGTGCCAGCAGCTTAAGTCAGGGGAGCTCCTACGAGCAGTACTTC.

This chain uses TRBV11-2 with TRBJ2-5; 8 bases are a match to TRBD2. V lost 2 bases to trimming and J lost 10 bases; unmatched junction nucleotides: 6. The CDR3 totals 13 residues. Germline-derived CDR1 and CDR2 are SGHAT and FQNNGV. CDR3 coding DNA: TGTGCCAGCAGCTTAAGAGCGGGGGTGGACCAGTACTTC. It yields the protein CASSLRAGVDQYF.

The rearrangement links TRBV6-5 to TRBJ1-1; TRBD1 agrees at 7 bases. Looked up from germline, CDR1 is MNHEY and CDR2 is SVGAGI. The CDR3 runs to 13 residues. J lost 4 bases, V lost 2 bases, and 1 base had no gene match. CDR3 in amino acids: CASSYRGLTEAFF. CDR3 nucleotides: TGTGCCAGCAGTTACAGGGGGCTCACTGAAGCTTTCTTT.

The CDR3 DNA sequence: TGCGCCAGCAGCCAAGATTTGGGGGCGGCAAATGAAAAACTGTTTTTT. Residues: CASSQDLGAANEKLFF. J is TRBJ1-4 and V is TRBV4-3; D may be TRBD1 (6 bases). V lost 0 bases to trimming and J lost 5 bases, with 13 bases between them. There are 16 residues in the CDR3. Germline V gene lookup returns CDR1 LGHNA and CDR2 YSLEER.

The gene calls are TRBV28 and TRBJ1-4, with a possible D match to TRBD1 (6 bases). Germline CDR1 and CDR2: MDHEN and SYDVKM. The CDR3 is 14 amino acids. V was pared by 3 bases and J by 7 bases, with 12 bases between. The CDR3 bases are TGTGCCAGCAGTTTTGACAGGATAGGTGAAAAACTGTTTTTT. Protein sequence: CASSFDRIGEKLFF.

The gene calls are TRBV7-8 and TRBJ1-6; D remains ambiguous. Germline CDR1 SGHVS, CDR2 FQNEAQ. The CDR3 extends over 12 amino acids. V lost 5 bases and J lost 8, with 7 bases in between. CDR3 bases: TGTGCCAGCAGCCCGGTAGATTCACCCCTCCACTTT. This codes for CASSPVDSPLHF.

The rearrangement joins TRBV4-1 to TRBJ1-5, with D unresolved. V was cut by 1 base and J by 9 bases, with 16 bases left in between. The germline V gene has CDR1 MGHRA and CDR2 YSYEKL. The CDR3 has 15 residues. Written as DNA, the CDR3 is TGCGCCAGCAGCCAAGGTGAGGGCCGGCGGGGGCCCCAGCATTTT. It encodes CASSQGEGRRGPQHF.

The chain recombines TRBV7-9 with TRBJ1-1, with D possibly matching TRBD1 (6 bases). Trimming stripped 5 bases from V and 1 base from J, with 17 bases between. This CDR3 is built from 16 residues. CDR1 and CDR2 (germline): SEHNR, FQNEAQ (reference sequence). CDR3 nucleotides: TGTGCCAGCAGCCCCGGGGGGGGCGGAAAGAACACTGAAGCTTTCTTT. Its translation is CASSPGGGGKNTEAFF.

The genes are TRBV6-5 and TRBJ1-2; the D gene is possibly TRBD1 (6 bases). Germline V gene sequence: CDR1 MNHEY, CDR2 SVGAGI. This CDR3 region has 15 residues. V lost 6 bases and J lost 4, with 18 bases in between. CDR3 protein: CASRKGPTGSYGYTF. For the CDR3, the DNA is TGTGCCAGCAGAAAGGGGCCAACAGGGAGCTATGGCTACACCTTC.

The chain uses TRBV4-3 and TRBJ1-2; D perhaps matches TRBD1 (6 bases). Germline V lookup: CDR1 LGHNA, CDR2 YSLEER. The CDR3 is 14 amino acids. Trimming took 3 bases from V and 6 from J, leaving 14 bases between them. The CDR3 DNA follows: TGCGCCAGCAGCCAGGCCCTCAGGGGCCATGGCTACACCTTC. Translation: CASSQALRGHGYTF.

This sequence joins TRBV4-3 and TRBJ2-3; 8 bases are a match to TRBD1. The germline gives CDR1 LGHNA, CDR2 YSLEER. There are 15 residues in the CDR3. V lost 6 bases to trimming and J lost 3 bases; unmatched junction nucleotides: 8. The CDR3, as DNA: TGCGCCAGCAGTATCGGACAGGGAAGGACAGATACGCAGTATTTT. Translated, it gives CASSIGQGRTDTQYF.

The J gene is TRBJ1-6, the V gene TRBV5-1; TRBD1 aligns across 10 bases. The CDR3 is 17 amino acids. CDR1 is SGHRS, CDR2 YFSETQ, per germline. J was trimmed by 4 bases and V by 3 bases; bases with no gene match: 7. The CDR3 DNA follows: TGCGCCAGCAGCTCTGGACAGGGGGTGGGTTATAATTCACCCCTCCACTTT. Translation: CASSSGQGVGYNSPLHF.

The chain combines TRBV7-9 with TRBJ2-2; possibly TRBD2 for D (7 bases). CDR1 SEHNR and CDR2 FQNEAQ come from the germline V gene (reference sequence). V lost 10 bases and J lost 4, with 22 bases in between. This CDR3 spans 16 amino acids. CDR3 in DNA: TGTGCCACCCCACGAGGGGGGGTGATGCCCACCGGGGAGCTGTTTTTT. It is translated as CATPRGGVMPTGELFF. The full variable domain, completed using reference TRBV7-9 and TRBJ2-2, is DTGVSQNPRHKITKRGQNVTFRCDPISEHNRLYWYRQTLGQGPEFLTYFQNEAQLEKSRLLSDRFSAERPKGSFSTLEIQRTEQGDSAMYLCATPRGGVMPTGELFFGEGSRLTVL.

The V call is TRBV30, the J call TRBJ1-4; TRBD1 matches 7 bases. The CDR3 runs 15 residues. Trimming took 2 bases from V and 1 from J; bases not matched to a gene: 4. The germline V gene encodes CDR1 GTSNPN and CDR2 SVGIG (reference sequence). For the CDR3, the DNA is TGTGCCTGGAGTATTCGGACAGGAACTAATGAAAAACTGTTTTTT. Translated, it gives CAWSIRTGTNEKLFF.

CDR3 amino acids: CAWLSDRGEGYTF. DNA for the CDR3: TGTGCCTGGTTGTCTGACAGGGGGGAAGGCTACACCTTC. The chain links TRBV30 to TRBJ1-2; 9 nucleotides align to TRBD1. V was pared by 5 bases and J by 8 bases, with 9 bases of the junction left unmatched. Germline V gene lookup returns CDR1 GTSNPN and CDR2 SVGIG (reference sequence). The CDR3 totals 13 residues.

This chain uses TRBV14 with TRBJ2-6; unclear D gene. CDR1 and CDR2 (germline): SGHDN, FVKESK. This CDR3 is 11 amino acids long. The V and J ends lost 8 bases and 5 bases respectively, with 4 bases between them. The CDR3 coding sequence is TGTGCCAGCTCCTGGGCCAACGTCCTGACTTTC. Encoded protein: CASSWANVLTF.

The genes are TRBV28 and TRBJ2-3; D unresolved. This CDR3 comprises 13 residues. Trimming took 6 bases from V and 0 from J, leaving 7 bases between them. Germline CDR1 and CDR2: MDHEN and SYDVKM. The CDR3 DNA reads TGTGCCAGCAGGGCTCCCAGCACAGATACGCAGTATTTT. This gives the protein CASRAPSTDTQYF.

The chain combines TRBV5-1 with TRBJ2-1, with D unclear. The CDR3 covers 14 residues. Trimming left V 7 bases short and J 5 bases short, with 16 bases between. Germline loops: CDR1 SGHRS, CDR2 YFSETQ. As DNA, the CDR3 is TGCGCCAGCGCCCTGGCCGGAGTAAACAATGAGCAGTTCTTC. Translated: CASALAGVNNEQFF.

CDR3 coding DNA: TGTGCCAGCAGTCTGCTAGCGGGAGGTATTGATGAGCAGTTCTTC. Translated, it gives CASSLLAGGIDEQFF. J is TRBJ2-1 and V is TRBV5-4, with 11 bases that match TRBD2. V was clipped by 5 bases and J by 8 bases; unmatched bases: 9. The germline V gene has CDR1 SGHNT and CDR2 YYREEE (reference sequence). The CDR3 spans 15 residues.

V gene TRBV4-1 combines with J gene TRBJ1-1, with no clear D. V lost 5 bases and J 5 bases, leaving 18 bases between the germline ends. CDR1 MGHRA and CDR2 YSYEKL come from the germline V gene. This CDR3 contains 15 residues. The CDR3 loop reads CASSEQMVLFTEAFF. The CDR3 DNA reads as TGCGCCAGCAGCGAGCAAATGGTTTTGTTTACTGAAGCTTTCTTT.